These 23 T cell receptor beta chains share one sample of origin, sequenced in a study of blood T cell repertoires in COVID-19. The repertoire was sequenced with immunoSEQ multiplex PCR; TCRdb's copy has only in-frame clones and lacks some. Of around 200,000 clones listed, roughly nine tenths are singletons. Source material: PBMCs or T cells enriched from blood (not recorded which). These receptor sequences come from a woman aged 50 to 60 in a cohort exposed to, infected with or recovered from COVID-19 (not recorded which).

The V call is TRBV28, the J call TRBJ2-7; 10 positions match TRBD2. The CDR3 length is 15 residues. Losses at the gene ends were 6 bases for V and 0 bases for J; bases not matched to a gene: 5. The germline CDR1 and CDR2 sequences are MDHEN and SYDVKM. The CDR3: CASSLSGGLSYEQYF. CDR3 bases: TGTGCCAGCAGCCTTAGCGGGGGGCTCTCCTACGAGCAGTACTTC.

The rearrangement joins TRBV7-8 to TRBJ2-2, with 7 bases identical to TRBD2. CDR3 size: 16 residues. V gave up 2 bases and J gave up 2 bases; unmatched junction bases: 5. CDR1 SGHVS and CDR2 FQNEAQ come from the germline V gene. The CDR3 DNA sequence: TGTGCCAGCAGCTTACCCCCTAGCGGAAACACCGGGGAGCTGTTTTTT. This codes for CASSLPPSGNTGELFF.

The chain carries TRBV5-1 and TRBJ2-2; unclear D gene. The CDR3 totals 16 residues. Germline V CDR1 and CDR2: SGHRS, YFSETQ. Trimming removed 0 bases from V and 4 bases from J, with 13 bases in between. CDR3: CASSLGGTASTGELFF. CDR3 sequence (DNA): TGCGCCAGCAGCTTGGGTGGTACAGCAAGCACCGGGGAGCTGTTTTTT.

The V and J genes are TRBV18 and TRBJ2-1; D unresolved. Trimming pared 5 bases from V and 9 bases from J, leaving 8 bases between. This CDR3 contains 11 residues. From germline, CDR1 is KGHSH and CDR2 LQKENI. The CDR3 sequence is CASSSRFEQFF. CDR3 nucleotide sequence: TGTGCCAGCTCAAGCCGGTTTGAGCAGTTCTTC.

The chain joins TRBV30 to TRBJ1-2; possible D gene TRBD1, 5 bases. The CDR3 is 13 residues long. Germline CDR1 reads GTSNPN; CDR2 reads SVGIG (reference sequence). V lost 2 bases, J lost 8 bases, and 15 bases lay in between. Here the CDR3 reads CAWSRGILGGYTF. In DNA form, the CDR3 reads TGTGCCTGGAGTCGGGGGATCTTAGGCGGCTACACCTTC.

In its sample, this clone was seen once. The chain couples TRBV15 to TRBJ2-7; 8 nucleotides line up with TRBD2. V was clipped by 6 bases and J by 0 bases; unmatched bases: 1. The CDR3 totals 13 residues. The germline CDR1 and CDR2 sequences are LNHNV and YYDKDF (reference sequence). Written as DNA, the CDR3 is TGTGCCACCAGGAGCGGGAGCTCCTACGAGCAGTACTTC. It yields the protein CATRSGSSYEQYF.

The V and J genes are TRBV7-3 and TRBJ1-4; TRBD1 aligns across 7 bases. Germline V gene lookup returns CDR1 SGHTA and CDR2 FQGTGA. V lost 4 bases to trimming and J lost 8 bases; unmatched junction nucleotides: 10. This CDR3 is 15 amino acids long. The CDR3 DNA follows: TGTGCCAGCAGCTCCGCCCTGACAGGGAACGAAAAACTGTTTTTT. Protein product: CASSSALTGNEKLFF.

The V gene is TRBV5-1, the J gene TRBJ2-5; maybe TRBD2 (6 bases). Trimming removed 2 bases at V and 2 bases at J, with 10 bases between. The CDR3 spans 14 residues. The germline CDR1 and CDR2 sequences are SGHRS and YFSETQ. The CDR3 region is CASSFGGGQETQYF. The DNA of the CDR3 is TGCGCCAGCAGCTTCGGTGGGGGGCAAGAGACCCAGTACTTC.

CDR3 sequence reads: CASSVGLAGGLTTGELFF. The CDR3 nucleotides read TGTGCCAGCAGCGTAGGACTAGCGGGGGGCCTGACTACCGGGGAGCTGTTTTTT. This chain joins TRBV9 and TRBJ2-2; TRBD2 matches 13 bases. The V gene end was trimmed by 0 bases and the J gene end by 5 bases; junction bases not matched to a gene: 7. In germline, CDR1 is SGDLS, CDR2 YYNGEE. CDR3 size: 18 residues.

This sequence joins TRBV3-1 (or the pseudogene TRBV3-2) and TRBJ2-1, with D uncertain. CDR3 length: 14 amino acids. V lost 4 bases, J lost 0 bases, and 7 bases lay in between. Germline lookup yields CDR1 LGHDT and CDR2 YNNKEL (reference sequence). CDR3 bases: TGTGCCAGCAGCCTACCGAGCTCCTACAATGAGCAGTTCTTC. As protein: CASSLPSSYNEQFF.

The chain couples TRBV9 to TRBJ1-3; a weak D match, TRBD1 (5 bases). CDR3 size: 16 residues. V lost 0 bases and J 3 bases, leaving 13 bases between the germline ends. Germline CDR1 is SGDLS and CDR2 is YYNGEE. The CDR3 DNA sequence: TGTGCCAGCAGCGTAGGCCCGGGACTATATGGAAACACCATATATTTT. It is translated as CASSVGPGLYGNTIYF. Looking up the rest from reference TRBV9 and TRBJ1-3 gives the full variable domain: DSGVTQTPKHLITATGQRVTLRCSPRSGDLSVYWYQQSLDQGLQFLIQYYNGEERAKGNILERFSAQQFPDLHSELNLSSLELGDSALYFCASSVGPGLYGNTIYFGEGSWLTVV.

J is TRBJ2-3 and V is TRBV3-1 (or the pseudogene TRBV3-2); 9 nucleotides align to TRBD2. V was pared by 5 bases and J by 4 bases, with 16 bases of the junction left unmatched. The length of the CDR3 is 18 residues. The germline V gene encodes CDR1 LGHDT and CDR2 YNNKEL (reference sequence). The CDR3 DNA is TGTGCCAGCAGCTTACCGACTACCCCGGGACTAGCATCAGATACGCAGTATTTT. It translates to CASSLPTTPGLASDTQYF.

The genes are TRBV5-1 and TRBJ2-1; 15 bases match TRBD2. The CDR3 spans 19 residues. Germline assignment: CDR1 SGHRS and CDR2 YFSETQ. J lost 7 bases, V lost 0 bases, and 11 bases had no gene match. Written as DNA, the CDR3 is TGCGCCAGCAGCTTGGGATGGACTAGCGGGGGGGTTACTTTGAATGAGCAGTTCTTC. Its protein is CASSLGWTSGGVTLNEQFF.

The rearrangement uses TRBV20-1 and TRBJ2-1; a weak D match, TRBD1 (6 bases). Germline values: CDR1 DFQATT, CDR2 SNEGSKA (reference sequence). V was clipped by 5 bases and J by 5 bases, with 22 bases between them. This CDR3 has 16 residues. CDR3 nucleotide sequence: TGCAGTGCTGGTGGGCCCGGCACAGGGCTACACAATGAGCAGTTCTTC. Translation gives CSAGGPGTGLHNEQFF.

J is TRBJ1-5 and V is TRBV3-1 (or the pseudogene TRBV3-2), with TRBD1 identical over 7 bases. The junction had 15 bases not matched to a gene; V was cut back by 0 bases and J by 4 bases. This CDR3 comprises 19 residues. The germline V gene has CDR1 LGHDT and CDR2 YNNKEL (reference sequence). The CDR3 region is CASSQEGGDSPFRNQPQHF. Here the CDR3 DNA reads TGTGCCAGCAGCCAAGAGGGCGGGGACAGCCCCTTTAGGAATCAGCCCCAGCATTTT.

The V gene is TRBV15, the J gene TRBJ1-5, with TRBD1 identical over 8 bases. Germline trimming cut 0 bases from V and 4 bases from J; bases unmatched to any gene: 11. The CDR3 spans 18 residues. Germline values: CDR1 LNHNV, CDR2 YYDKDF (reference sequence). CDR3 sequence reads: CATSRDVGPTGANQPQHF. The CDR3, as DNA: TGTGCCACCAGCAGAGATGTAGGTCCGACAGGGGCGAATCAGCCCCAGCATTTT.

This chain links TRBV5-4 with TRBJ2-3; 7 positions match TRBD2. Germline V gene sequence: CDR1 SGHNT, CDR2 YYREEE (reference sequence). V lost 0 bases to trimming and J lost 0 bases; unmatched junction nucleotides: 4. The CDR3 length is 16 residues. The DNA for the CDR3 is TGTGCCAGCAGCTTGGCCCAGCGGGGCAGCACAGATACGCAGTATTTT. Its translation is CASSLAQRGSTDTQYF.

The chain is built from TRBV7-2 and TRBJ2-3; D call uncertain. The CDR3 totals 12 residues. The germline V gene encodes CDR1 SGHTA and CDR2 FQGNSA. V was pared by 5 bases and J by 3 bases, with 6 bases between. CDR3 sequence (DNA): TGTGCCAGCAGCCCTCAGACAGATACGCAGTATTTT. Protein sequence: CASSPQTDTQYF.

The chain recombines TRBV7-2 with TRBJ1-2; TRBD1 matches 8 bases. V trimming: 5 bases; J trimming: 1 base; junction bases outside the gene matches: 9. Germline values: CDR1 SGHTA, CDR2 FQGNSA. This CDR3 is 16 amino acids long. This chain's CDR3 is CASSPSWTGFNYGYTF. The CDR3 DNA reads TGTGCCAGCAGCCCCTCTTGGACAGGGTTTAACTATGGCTACACCTTC.

As to this clone: One end of the junction does not line up with germline, which may come from a read error. The chain has TRBV7-7 and TRBJ2-1; D perhaps matches TRBD1 (7 bases). Germline V CDR1 and CDR2: SSHAT, FNYEAQ (reference sequence). The CDR3 runs 15 residues. Here the CDR3 reads CASSLGGDSNNEQFF. Written as DNA, the CDR3 is TGTGCTAGCAGCTTAGGAGGGGACAGCAACAATGAGCAGTTCTTC.

The rearrangement joins TRBV4-2 to TRBJ1-2; weak D call: TRBD1 (6 bases). Trimming cost V 3 bases and J 3 bases, with 14 bases left between them. The CDR3 is made up of 15 amino acids. CDR1 and CDR2 (germline): LGHNA, YNFKEQ. The CDR3 region has the DNA TGTGCCAGCAGCCAGATTGTGACAGGTGACTATGGCTACACCTTC. Translated: CASSQIVTGDYGYTF.

The chain carries TRBV2 and TRBJ2-5; D may be TRBD1 (5 bases). Germline-derived CDR1 and CDR2 are SNHLY and FYNNEI. V lost 3 bases and J 4 bases, leaving 9 bases between the germline ends. This CDR3 has 13 amino acids. CDR3 residues: CASSEGRAETQYF. In DNA, the CDR3 is TGTGCCAGCAGTGAGGGCAGGGCAGAGACCCAGTACTTC.

There are a few counts of this clone. The chain joins TRBV19 to TRBJ1-1, with 7 bases aligning to TRBD1. Trimming at V came to 3 bases and at J to 2 bases, leaving 3 bases not matched to a gene. Germline-derived CDR1 and CDR2 are LNHDA and SQIVND (reference sequence). CDR3 length: 14 amino acids. The CDR3: CASSIKGANTEAFF. CDR3 bases: TGTGCCAGTAGTATCAAGGGGGCAAACACTGAAGCTTTCTTT.